This TCR beta chain appears in the sequencing data of a study of blood T cell repertoires in COVID-19. This clone was detected a few times. Trimming took off 4 bases at V and 4 bases at J, with 13 bases between the two ends. The CDR3 length is 14 residues. Germline assignment: CDR1 SGHTA and CDR2 FQGNSA. Repertoires were generated with immunoSEQ multiplex PCR, while TCRdb's copy carries only in-frame clones and drops some. The repertoire consists of under 400,000 clones, with approximately 86% occurring once and the leading ten covering 4% to 5%. Donors were grouped by their self-reported clinical history.

This TCR was sampled from a woman between 40 and 50 years old with acute COVID-19. What was sequenced was PBMCs or T cells enriched from blood (not recorded which). J is TRBJ1-1 and V is TRBV7-2; possibly TRBD1 for D (6 bases). Here the CDR3 reads CASSWDTRGTEAFF. Written as DNA, the CDR3 is TGTGCCAGCAGCTGGGACACGAGAGGCACTGAAGCTTTCTTT.